The clone carrying this TCR beta chain is categorized as medium-sized. What it recognizes is unknown. These data belong to a study of tumor-infiltrating lymphocytes in primary liver carcinoma. Study results and limitations: About 7-25% of top clones, no more, were shared by all five regions. The top-250-clone fraction was significantly higher in tumors than in blood (p = 0.039).

The V gene's germline CDR1 is SEHNR and CDR2 FQNEAQ (reference sequence). This CDR3 is 14 amino acids long. With 1 base clipped from V and 7 bases from J, the junction kept 3 bases outside the gene matches. Reverse transcription of 450 to 500 ng total RNA with a constant-region primer produced TCR beta cDNA. Libraries covering TCR beta were generated through three nested multiplex PCR rounds (using a slightly modified ARM-PCR). A C-beta reverse primer was combined with TRBV1-TRBV30 forward primers in the first two PCR rounds, and each round had 10 cycles. TCRdb analysed the multiplex PCR reads with MiXCR anew, one entry per CDR3 protein. The top ten hold 36% of the sample, which has approximately 30,000 distinct CDR3 sequences, approximately 80% seen once. From unsorted bulk tissue weighing roughly 18-30 mg, DNA and RNA were co-extracted. Each tumor had five separate regions sampled.

The source of this sequence is a man aged 35-49 years with primary liver carcinoma and hepatitis B virus infection. Sequencing was done on a sample of liver tumor tissue from sampling region 5. Subset given: tumor region T5, tumor centre. The V call is TRBV7-9, the J call TRBJ2-2, with 7 bases fitting TRBD1. CDR3 sequence: CASSLEGADGELFF. DNA for the CDR3: TGTGCCAGCAGCTTAGAGGGGGCCGACGGGGAGCTGTTTTTT.